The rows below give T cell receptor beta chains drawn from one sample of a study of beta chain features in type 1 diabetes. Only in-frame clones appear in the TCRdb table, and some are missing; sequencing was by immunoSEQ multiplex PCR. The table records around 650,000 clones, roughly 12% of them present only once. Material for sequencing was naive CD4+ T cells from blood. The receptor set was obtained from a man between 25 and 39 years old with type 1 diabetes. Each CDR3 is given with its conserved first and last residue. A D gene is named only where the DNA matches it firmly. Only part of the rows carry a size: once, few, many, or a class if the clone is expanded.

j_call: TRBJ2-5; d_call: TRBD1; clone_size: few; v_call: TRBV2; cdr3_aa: CASSEQGAEETQYF; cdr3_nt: TGTGCCAGCAGTGAACAGGGGGCAGAAGAGACCCAGTACTTC
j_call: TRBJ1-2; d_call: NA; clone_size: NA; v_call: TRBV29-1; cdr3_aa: CSVRGIYTQGGYTF; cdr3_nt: TGCAGCGTCAGGGGAATTTACACTCAAGGGGGCTACACCTTC
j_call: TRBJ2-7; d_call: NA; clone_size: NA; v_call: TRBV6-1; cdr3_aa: CASMAIDGPYEQYF; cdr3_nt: TGTGCCAGCATGGCAATCGACGGTCCCTACGAGCAGTACTTC
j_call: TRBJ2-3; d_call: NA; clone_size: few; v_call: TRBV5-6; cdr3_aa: CASSLVGQGSDTQYF; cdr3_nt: TGTGCCAGCAGCTTGGTAGGCCAGGGTTCAGATACGCAGTATTTT
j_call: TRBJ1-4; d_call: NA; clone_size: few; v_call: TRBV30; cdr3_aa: CAWSVWGSNEKLFF; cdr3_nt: TGTGCCTGGAGTGTATGGGGGTCTAATGAAAAACTGTTTTTT
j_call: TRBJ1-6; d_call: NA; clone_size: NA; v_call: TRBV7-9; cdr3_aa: CASTPPGGPDSPLHF; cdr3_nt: TGTGCCAGCACCCCGCCCGGGGGTCCCGATTCACCCCTCCACTTT
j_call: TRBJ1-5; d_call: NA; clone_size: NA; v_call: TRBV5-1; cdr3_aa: CASSLEGSEQPQHF; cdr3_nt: TGCGCCAGCAGCTTGGAAGGAAGCGAGCAGCCCCAGCATTTT
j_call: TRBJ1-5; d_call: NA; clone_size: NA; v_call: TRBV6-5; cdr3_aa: CASRPTHSNQPQHF; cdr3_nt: TGTGCCAGCAGACCGACACATAGCAATCAGCCCCAGCATTTT
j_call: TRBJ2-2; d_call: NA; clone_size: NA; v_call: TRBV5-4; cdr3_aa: CASSLQGQGGELFF; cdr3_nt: TGTGCCAGCAGCTTGCAGGGTCAAGGCGGGGAGCTGTTTTTT
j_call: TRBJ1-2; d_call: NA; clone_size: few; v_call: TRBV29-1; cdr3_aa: CSVEFPGGGNYGYTF; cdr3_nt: TGCAGCGTTGAATTCCCGGGGGGAGGGAACTATGGCTACACCTTC
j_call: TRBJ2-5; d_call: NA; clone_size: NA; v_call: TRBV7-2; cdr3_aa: CASSPEFQVETQYF; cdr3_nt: TGTGCCAGCAGCCCCGAGTTTCAGGTTGAGACCCAGTACTTC
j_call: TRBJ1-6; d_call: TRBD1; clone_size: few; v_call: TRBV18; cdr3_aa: CASSSEIQGVRNSPLHF; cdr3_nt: TGTGCCAGCTCGTCTGAAATACAGGGGGTGAGGAATTCACCCCTCCACTTT
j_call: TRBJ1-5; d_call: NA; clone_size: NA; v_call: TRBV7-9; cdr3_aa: CASSSTSAWDLNQPQHF; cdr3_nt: TGTGCCAGCAGCTCAACGTCGGCCTGGGACCTCAATCAGCCCCAGCATTTT
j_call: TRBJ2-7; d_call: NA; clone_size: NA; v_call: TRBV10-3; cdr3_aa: CAISHNGGGGDYEQYF; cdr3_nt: TGTGCCATCAGCCACAACGGTGGAGGGGGAGACTACGAGCAGTACTTC
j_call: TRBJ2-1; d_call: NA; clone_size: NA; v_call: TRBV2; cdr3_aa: CASRVALTGPYNEQFF; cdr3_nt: TGTGCCAGCAGGGTTGCATTAACAGGGCCCTACAATGAGCAGTTCTTC
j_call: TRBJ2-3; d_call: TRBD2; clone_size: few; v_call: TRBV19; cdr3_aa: CASRPGGYLTDTQYF; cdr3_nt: TGTGCCAGCCGCCCGGGGGGTTACCTCACAGATACGCAGTATTTT
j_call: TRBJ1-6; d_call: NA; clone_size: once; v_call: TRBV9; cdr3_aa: CASSVEIGNSPLHF; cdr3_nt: TGTGCCAGCAGCGTAGAGATTGGGAATTCACCCCTCCACTTT
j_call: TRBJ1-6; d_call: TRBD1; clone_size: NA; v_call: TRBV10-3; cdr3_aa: CATTGDNSPLHF; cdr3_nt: TGTGCCACGACAGGGGATAATTCACCCCTCCACTTT
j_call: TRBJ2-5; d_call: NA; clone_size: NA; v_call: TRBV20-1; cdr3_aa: CSALQETQYF; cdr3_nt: TGCAGCGCGCTCCAAGAGACCCAGTACTTC
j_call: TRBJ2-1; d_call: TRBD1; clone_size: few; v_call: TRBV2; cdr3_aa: CASSPDRGQREQFF; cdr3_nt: TGTGCCAGCAGTCCGGACAGGGGGCAGCGTGAGCAGTTCTTC
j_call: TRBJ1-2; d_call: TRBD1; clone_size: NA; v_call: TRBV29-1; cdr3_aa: CSARRPGQGSGYTF; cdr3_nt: TGCAGCGCTAGAAGACCGGGACAGGGGTCTGGCTACACCTTC
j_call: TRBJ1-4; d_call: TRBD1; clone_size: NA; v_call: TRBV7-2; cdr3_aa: CASSLVGTADEKLFF; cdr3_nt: TGTGCCAGCAGCTTAGTCGGGACAGCGGACGAAAAACTGTTTTTT
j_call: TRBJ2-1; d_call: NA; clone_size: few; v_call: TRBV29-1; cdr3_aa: CSSSSVRSSYNEQFF; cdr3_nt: TGCAGCTCCTCTAGCGTGCGGAGCTCCTACAATGAGCAGTTCTTC
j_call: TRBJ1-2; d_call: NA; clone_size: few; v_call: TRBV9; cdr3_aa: CASSAGRPGTRVRGYTF; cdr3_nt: TGTGCCAGCAGCGCCGGACGTCCCGGGACGCGGGTCCGGGGCTACACCTTC
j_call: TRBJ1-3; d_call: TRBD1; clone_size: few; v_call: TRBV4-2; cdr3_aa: CASSHGPRDRSRPGNTIYF; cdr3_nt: TGTGCCAGCAGCCACGGACCTCGGGACAGGTCGAGACCGGGAAACACCATATATTTT
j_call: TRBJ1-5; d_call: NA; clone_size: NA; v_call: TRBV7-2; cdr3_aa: CASSSQRSFGQPQHF; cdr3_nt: TGTGCCAGCAGCTCTCAAAGATCCTTCGGGCAGCCCCAGCATTTT
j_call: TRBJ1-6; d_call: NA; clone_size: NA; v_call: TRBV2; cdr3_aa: CASSEGSPLHF; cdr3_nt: TGTGCCAGCAGTGAAGGTTCACCCCTCCACTTT
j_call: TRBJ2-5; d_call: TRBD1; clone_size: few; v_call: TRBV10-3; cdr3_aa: CAINAGGSETQYF; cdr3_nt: TGTGCCATCAATGCAGGGGGCTCGGAGACCCAGTACTTC
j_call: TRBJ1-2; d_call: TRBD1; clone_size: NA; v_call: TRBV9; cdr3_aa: CASSKRQGDSYGYTF; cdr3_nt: TGTGCCAGCAGCAAGCGACAGGGAGACTCCTATGGCTACACCTTC
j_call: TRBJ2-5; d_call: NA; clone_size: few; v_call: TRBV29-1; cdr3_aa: CSVPTGGVETQYF; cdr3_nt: TGCAGCGTTCCCACAGGAGGCGTTGAGACCCAGTACTTC
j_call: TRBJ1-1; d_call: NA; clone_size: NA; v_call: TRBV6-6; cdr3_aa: CASSYGTENTEAFF; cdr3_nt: TGTGCCAGCAGTTACGGAACAGAGAACACTGAAGCTTTCTTT
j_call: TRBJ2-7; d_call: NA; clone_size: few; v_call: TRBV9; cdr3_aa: CASSSTNRVDSYEQYF; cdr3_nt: TGTGCCAGCAGCTCAACCAACAGGGTAGATTCCTACGAGCAGTACTTC
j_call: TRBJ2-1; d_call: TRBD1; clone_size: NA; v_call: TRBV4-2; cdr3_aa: CASSLQGTENYNEQFF; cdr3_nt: TGTGCCAGCAGCCTTCAGGGGACAGAGAACTACAATGAGCAGTTCTTC
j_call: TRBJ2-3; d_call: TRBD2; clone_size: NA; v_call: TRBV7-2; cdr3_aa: CASSLGGLAGSTDTQYF; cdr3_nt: TGTGCCAGCAGCTTAGGGGGACTAGCGGGCAGCACAGATACGCAGTATTTT
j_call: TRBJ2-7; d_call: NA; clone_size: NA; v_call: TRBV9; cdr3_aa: CASSVERSSYEQYF; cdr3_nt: TGTGCCAGCAGCGTAGAACGGAGCTCCTACGAGCAGTACTTC
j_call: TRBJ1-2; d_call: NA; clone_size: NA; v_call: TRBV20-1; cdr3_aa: CSVLLSGYTF; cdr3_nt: TGCAGTGTTCTCCTATCCGGCTACACCTTC
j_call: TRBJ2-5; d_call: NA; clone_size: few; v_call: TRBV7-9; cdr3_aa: CASSGRMVREETQYF; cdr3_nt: TGTGCCAGCAGCGGTAGAATGGTACGGGAAGAGACCCAGTACTTC
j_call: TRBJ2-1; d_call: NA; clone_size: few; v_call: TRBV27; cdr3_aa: CASTQRGSSYNEQFF; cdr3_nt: TGTGCCAGCACCCAACGGGGGAGCTCCTACAATGAGCAGTTCTTC
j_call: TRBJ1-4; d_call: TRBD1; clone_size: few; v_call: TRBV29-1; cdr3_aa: CSGRQGINEKLFF; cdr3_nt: TGCAGCGGACGACAGGGGATTAATGAAAAACTGTTTTTT
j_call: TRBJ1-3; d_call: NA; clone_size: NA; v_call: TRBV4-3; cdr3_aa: CASSQDISRDRGNTIYF; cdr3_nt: TGCGCCAGCAGCCAAGATATTTCCAGGGACCGGGGAAACACCATATATTTT
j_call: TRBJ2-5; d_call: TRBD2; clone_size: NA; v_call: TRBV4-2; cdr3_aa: CASSQGLAAETQYF; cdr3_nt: TGTGCCAGCAGCCAAGGACTAGCGGCAGAGACCCAGTACTTC
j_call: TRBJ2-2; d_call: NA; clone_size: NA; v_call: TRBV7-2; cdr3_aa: CASSLQGFGELFF; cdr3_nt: TGTGCCAGCAGCTTACAGGGGTTCGGGGAGCTGTTTTTT
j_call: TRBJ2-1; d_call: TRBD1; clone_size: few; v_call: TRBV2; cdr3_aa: CASSEITGGSNEQFF; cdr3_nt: TGTGCCAGCAGTGAAATAACAGGGGGCTCCAATGAGCAGTTCTTC
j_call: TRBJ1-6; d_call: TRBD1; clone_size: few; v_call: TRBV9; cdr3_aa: CASSVRGDSPLHF; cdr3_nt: TGTGCCAGCAGCGTCAGGGGGGACTCACCCCTCCACTTT
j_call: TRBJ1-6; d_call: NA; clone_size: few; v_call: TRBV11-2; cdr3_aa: CAIPQKDRLNSPLHF; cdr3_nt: TGTGCCATCCCCCAGAAGGATAGACTTAATTCACCCCTCCACTTT
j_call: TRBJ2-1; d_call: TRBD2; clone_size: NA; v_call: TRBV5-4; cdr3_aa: CASTTRERGEQFF; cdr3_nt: TGTGCCAGCACCACGAGGGAGCGGGGGGAGCAGTTCTTC
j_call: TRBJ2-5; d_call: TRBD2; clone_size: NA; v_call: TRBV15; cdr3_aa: CATSNPLAGLAGGLPQETQYF; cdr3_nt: TGTGCCACCAGCAACCCTCTTGCGGGGCTAGCGGGGGGCCTGCCCCAAGAGACCCAGTACTTC
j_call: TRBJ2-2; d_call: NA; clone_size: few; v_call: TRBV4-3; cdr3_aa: CASSLTRRYTGELFF; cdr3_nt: TGCGCCAGCAGCCTGACGAGGCGGTACACCGGGGAGCTGTTTTTT
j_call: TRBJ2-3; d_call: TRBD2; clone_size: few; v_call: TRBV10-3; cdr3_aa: CAISQYRSGGAPNTDTQYF; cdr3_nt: TGTGCCATCAGTCAATACCGTAGCGGGGGGGCCCCCAACACAGATACGCAGTATTTT
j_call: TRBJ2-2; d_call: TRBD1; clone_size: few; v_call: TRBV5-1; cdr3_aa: CASQQGQPDTGELFF; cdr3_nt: TGCGCCAGTCAACAGGGACAGCCTGACACCGGGGAGCTGTTTTTT
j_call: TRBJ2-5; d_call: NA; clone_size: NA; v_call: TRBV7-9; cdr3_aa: CASSLGPEETQYF; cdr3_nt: TGTGCCAGCAGCCTTGGACCCGAGGAGACCCAGTACTTC
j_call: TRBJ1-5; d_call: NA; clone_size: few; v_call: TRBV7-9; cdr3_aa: CASSLGSPGPQHF; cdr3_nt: TGTGCCAGCAGCTTAGGTAGCCCCGGGCCCCAGCATTTT
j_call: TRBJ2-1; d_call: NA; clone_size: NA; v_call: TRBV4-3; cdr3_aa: CASSQDTSSYNEQFF; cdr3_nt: TGCGCCAGCAGCCAAGATACTAGCTCCTACAATGAGCAGTTCTTC
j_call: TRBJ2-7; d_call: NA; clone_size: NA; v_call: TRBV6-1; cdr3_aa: CASTSSWSSYEQYF; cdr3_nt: TGTGCCAGCACTTCATCCTGGAGCTCCTACGAGCAGTACTTC
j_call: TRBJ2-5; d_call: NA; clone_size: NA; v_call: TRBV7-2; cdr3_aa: CASSLGWGQETQYF; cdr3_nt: TGTGCCAGCAGCTTAGGCTGGGGCCAAGAGACCCAGTACTTC
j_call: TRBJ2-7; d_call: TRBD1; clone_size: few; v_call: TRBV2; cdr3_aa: CASIRTGSSYEQYF; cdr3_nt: TGTGCCAGCATAAGGACAGGTAGCTCCTACGAGCAGTACTTC
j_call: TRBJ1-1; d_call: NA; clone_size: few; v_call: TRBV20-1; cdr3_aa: CSAEALGWAFF; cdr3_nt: TGCAGTGCTGAAGCCCTCGGATGGGCTTTCTTT
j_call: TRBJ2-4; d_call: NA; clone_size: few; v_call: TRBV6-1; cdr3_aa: CASRAQRDIQYF; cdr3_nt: TGTGCCAGCCGGGCCCAACGGGACATTCAGTACTTC